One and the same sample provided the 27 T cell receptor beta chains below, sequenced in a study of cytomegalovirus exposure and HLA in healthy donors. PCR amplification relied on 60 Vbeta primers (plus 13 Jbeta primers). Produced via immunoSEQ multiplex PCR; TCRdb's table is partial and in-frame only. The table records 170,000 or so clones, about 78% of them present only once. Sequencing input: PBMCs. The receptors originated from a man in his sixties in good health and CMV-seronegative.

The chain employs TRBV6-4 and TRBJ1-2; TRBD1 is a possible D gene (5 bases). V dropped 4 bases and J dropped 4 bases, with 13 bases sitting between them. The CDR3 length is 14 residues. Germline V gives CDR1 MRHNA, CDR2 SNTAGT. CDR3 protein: CASSVRGAGYGYTF. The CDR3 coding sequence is TGTGCCAGCAGTGTTAGGGGTGCAGGCTATGGCTACACCTTC.

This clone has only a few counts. The CDR3, as DNA: TGTGCCAGCAGTTTGACAGGGTCCTACGAGCAGTACTTC. Protein sequence: CASSLTGSYEQYF. The chain carries TRBV6-6 and TRBJ2-7, with 7 bases matching TRBD1. This CDR3 has 13 amino acids. With V trimmed by 4 bases and J by 1 base, 1 base remained unmatched. Germline V CDR1 and CDR2: MNHNY, SVGAGI (reference sequence).

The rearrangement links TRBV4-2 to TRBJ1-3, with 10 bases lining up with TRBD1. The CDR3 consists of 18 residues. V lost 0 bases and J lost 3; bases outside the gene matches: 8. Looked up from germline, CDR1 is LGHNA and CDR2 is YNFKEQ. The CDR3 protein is CASSQDLTGGILGNTIYF. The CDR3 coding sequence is TGTGCCAGCAGCCAAGATCTGACAGGGGGCATTCTTGGAAACACCATATATTTT.

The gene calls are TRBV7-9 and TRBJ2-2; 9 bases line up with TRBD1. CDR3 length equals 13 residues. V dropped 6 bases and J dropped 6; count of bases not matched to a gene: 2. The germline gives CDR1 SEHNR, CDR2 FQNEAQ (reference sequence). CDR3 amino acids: CASRTGGAGELFF. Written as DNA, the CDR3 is TGTGCCAGCAGGACAGGGGGGGCCGGGGAGCTGTTTTTT.

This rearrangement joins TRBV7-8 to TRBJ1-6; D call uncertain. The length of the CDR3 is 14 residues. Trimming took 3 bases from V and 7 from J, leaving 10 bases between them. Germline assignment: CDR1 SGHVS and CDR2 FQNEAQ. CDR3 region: CASSFHQENSPLHF. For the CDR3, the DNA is TGTGCCAGCAGCTTTCACCAGGAAAATTCACCCCTCCACTTT.

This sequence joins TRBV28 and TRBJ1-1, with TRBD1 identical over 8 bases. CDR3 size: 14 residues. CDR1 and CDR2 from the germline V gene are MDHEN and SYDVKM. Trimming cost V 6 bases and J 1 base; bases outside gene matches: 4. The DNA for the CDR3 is TGTGCCAGCAGCACAGGGGGGCCGAACACTGAAGCTTTCTTT. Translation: CASSTGGPNTEAFF.

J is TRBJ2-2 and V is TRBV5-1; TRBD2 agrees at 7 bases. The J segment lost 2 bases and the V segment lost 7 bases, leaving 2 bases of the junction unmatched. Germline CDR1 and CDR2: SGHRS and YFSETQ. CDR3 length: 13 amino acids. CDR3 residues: CASGGRNTGELFF. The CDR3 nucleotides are TGCGCCAGCGGCGGGAGAAACACCGGGGAGCTGTTTTTT. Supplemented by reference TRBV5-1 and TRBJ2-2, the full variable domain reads KAGVTQTPRYLIKTRGQQVTLSCSPISGHRSVSWYQQTPGQGLQFLFEYFSETQRNKGNFPGRFSGRQFSNSRSEMNVSTLELGDSALYLCASGGRNTGELFFGEGSRLTVL.

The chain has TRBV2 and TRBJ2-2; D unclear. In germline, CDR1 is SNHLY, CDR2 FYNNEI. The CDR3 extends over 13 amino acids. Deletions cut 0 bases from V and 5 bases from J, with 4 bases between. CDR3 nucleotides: TGTGCCAGCAGTGAAGCGAGGACCGGGGAGCTGTTTTTT. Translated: CASSEARTGELFF.

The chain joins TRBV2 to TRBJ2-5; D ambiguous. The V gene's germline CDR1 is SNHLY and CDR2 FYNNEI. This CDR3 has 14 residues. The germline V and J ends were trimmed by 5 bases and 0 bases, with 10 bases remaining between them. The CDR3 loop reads CASSFLTNQETQYF. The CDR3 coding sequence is TGTGCCAGCAGTTTTTTGACAAACCAAGAGACCCAGTACTTC.

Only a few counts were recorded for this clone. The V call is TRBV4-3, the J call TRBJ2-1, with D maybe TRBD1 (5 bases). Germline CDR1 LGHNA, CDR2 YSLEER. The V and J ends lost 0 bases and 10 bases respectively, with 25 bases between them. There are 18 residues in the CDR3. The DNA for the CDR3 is TGCGCCAGCAGCCAAGAAGGTCTGGCAGGGCGCGGCTCCGGAGAGCAGTTCTTC. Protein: CASSQEGLAGRGSGEQFF.

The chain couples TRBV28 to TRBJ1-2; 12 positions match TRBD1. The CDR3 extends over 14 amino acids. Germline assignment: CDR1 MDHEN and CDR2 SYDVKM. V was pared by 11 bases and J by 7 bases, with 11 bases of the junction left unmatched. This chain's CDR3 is CASNPGQGAFGYTF. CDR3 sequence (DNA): TGTGCCTCAAATCCGGGACAGGGGGCTTTTGGCTACACCTTC.

The CDR3 coding sequence is TGTGCCAGCAGCTTCAGGGGTTTCACCGGGGAGCTGTTTTTT. The encoded protein is CASSFRGFTGELFF. This chain links TRBV5-4 with TRBJ2-2; possible D gene TRBD1, 6 bases. Trimming stripped 2 bases from V and 4 bases from J, with 9 bases between. Germline loops: CDR1 SGHNT, CDR2 YYREEE (reference sequence). The CDR3 contains 14 residues.

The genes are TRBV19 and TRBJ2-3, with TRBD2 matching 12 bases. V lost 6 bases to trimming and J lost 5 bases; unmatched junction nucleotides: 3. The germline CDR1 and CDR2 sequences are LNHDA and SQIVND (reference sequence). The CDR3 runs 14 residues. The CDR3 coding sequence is TGTGCCAGTAGGCGACTAGCGGGAGAAGATACGCAGTATTTT. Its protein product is CASRRLAGEDTQYF. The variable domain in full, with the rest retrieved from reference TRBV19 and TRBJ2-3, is DGGITQSPKYLFRKEGQNVTLSCEQNLNHDAMYWYRQDPGQGLRLIYYSQIVNDFQKGDIAEGYSVSREKKESFPLTVTSAQKNPTAFYLCASRRLAGEDTQYFGPGTRLTVL.

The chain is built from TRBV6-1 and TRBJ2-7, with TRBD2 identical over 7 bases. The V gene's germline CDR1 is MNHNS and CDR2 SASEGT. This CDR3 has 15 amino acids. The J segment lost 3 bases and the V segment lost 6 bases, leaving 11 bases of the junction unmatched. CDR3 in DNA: TGTGCCAGCAGGGGGACTGAGCGGGGAAACTACGAGCAGTACTTC. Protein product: CASRGTERGNYEQYF.

The CDR3 is CASSYGATNSPLHF. CDR3 nucleotide sequence: TGTGCCAGCAGTTATGGGGCGACGAATTCACCCCTCCACTTT. The gene calls are TRBV6-5 and TRBJ1-6; TRBD1 might be the D (5 bases). Trimming left V 3 bases short and J 7 bases short, with 10 bases between. The CDR3 contains 14 residues. Germline V lookup: CDR1 MNHEY, CDR2 SVGAGI.

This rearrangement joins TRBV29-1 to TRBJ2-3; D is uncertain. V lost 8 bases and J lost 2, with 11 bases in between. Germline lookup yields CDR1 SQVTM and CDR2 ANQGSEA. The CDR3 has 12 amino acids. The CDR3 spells CSLSYDTDTQYF. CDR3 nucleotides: TGCAGCCTATCTTACGACACAGATACGCAGTATTTT.

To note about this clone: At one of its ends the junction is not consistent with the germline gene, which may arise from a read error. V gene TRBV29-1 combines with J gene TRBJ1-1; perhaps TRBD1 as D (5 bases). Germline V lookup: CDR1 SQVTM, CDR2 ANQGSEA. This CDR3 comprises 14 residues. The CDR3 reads CSVNPFGGTIRNLF. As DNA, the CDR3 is TGCAGCGTTAACCCGTTCGGGGGTACGATTCGGAACCTATTT.

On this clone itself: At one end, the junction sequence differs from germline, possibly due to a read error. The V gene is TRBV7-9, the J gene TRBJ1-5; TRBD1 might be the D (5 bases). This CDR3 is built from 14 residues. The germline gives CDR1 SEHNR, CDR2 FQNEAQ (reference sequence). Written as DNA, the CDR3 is TGTTCCAGCAGCTTAGACAGTACTAATCAGCCCCAGCATTTT. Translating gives CSSSLDSTNQPQHF.

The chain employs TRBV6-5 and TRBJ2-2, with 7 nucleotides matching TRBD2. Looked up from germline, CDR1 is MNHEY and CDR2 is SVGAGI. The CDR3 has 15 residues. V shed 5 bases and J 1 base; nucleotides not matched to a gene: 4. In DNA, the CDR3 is TGTGCCAGCAGTCTGACTAGCCTGAACACCGGGGAGCTGTTTTTT. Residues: CASSLTSLNTGELFF.

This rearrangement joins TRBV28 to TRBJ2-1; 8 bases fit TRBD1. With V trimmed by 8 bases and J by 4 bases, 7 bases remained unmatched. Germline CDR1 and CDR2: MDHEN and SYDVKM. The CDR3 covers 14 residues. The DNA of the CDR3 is TGTGCCAGCGATGACAGGGGTCGTTACAATGAGCAGTTCTTC. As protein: CASDDRGRYNEQFF.

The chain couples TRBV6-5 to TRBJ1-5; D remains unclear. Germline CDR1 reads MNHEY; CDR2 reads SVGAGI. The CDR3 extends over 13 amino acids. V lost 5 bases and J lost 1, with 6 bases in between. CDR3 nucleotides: TGTGCCAGCAGTGCACGGAGCAATCAGCCCCAGCATTTT. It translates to CASSARSNQPQHF.

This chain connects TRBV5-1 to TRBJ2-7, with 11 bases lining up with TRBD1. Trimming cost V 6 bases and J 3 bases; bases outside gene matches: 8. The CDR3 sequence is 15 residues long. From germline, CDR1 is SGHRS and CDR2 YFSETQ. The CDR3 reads CASTLWTGGLYEQYF. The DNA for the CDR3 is TGCGCCAGCACGCTATGGACAGGGGGCCTCTACGAGCAGTACTTC.

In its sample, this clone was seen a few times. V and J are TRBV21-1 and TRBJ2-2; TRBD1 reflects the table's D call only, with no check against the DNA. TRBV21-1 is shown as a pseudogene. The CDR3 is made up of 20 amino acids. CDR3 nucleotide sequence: TGTGCCAGCAGCAAAGTTCGCCGCGGCCCAGAGGGGGCCAACACCGGGGAGCTGTTTTTT. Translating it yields CASSKVRRGPEGANTGELFF.

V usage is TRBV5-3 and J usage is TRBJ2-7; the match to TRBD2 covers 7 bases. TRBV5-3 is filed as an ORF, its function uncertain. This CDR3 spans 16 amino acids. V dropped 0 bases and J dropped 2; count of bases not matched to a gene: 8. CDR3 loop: CARSLVLGRAPYEQYF. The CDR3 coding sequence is TGTGCCAGAAGCTTGGTTTTGGGGAGGGCTCCCTACGAGCAGTACTTC.

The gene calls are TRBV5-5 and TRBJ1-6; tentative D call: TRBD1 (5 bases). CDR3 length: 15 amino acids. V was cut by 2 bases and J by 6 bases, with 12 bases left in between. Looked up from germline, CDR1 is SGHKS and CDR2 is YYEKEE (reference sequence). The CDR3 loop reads CASSLDSVRNSPLHF. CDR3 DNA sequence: TGTGCCAGCAGCTTAGACAGTGTTCGTAATTCACCCCTCCACTTT.

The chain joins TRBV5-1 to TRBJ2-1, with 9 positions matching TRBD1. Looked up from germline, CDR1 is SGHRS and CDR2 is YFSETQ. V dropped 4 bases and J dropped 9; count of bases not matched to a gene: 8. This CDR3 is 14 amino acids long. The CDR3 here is CASSPGTGSGEQFF. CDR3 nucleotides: TGCGCCAGCAGCCCTGGGACAGGGTCGGGTGAGCAGTTCTTC.

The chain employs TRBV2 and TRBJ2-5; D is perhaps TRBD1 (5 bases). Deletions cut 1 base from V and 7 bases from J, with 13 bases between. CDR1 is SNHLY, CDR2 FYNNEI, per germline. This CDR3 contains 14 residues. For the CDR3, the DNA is TGTGCCAGCAGTGAAGGCAGGGCGGTGGGGACCCAGTACTTC. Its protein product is CASSEGRAVGTQYF.